A single sample gave rise to the 16 T cell receptor beta chains below, sequenced in a study of T cell repertoires in cytomegalovirus infection (dated by TCRdb to between 2018 and 2020). The run used an Illumina HiSeq 1500. The raw public reads went through TCRdb reprocessing: fastp at Q25, MiXCR clone calling, in-frame beta chains kept. Every CDR3 protein is listed once, alongside the most common genes and DNA of its rows. The sample table records 130,000 or so distinct CDR3 sequences; roughly 6.5% of these occur just once. The ten most abundant clones make up 18% of the sample. The sequencing sample was made of PBMCs. The receptors stem from a human donor in good health (CMV status not recorded). Some clones in this sample may be carry-over from other donors' samples.

This clonotype appeared many times. The chain uses TRBV7-8 and TRBJ1-3; TRBD1 aligns across 7 bases. CDR1 and CDR2 (germline): SGHVS, FQNEAQ. V was clipped by 5 bases and J by 2 bases; unmatched bases: 6. CDR3 length: 15 amino acids. CDR3 DNA: TGTGCCAGCAGCCGCAACGACAGGGCTGGAAACACCATATATTTT. It translates to CASSRNDRAGNTIYF.

The J gene is TRBJ2-7, the V gene TRBV24-1; 8 bases agree with TRBD1. The CDR3 is made up of 11 amino acids. CDR1 and CDR2 from the germline V gene are KGHDR and SFDVKD. V trimming: 9 bases; J trimming: 6 bases; junction bases outside the gene matches: 3. In DNA form, the CDR3 reads TGTGCCACCGGACAGGGTGGCGAGCAGTACTTC. It yields the protein CATGQGGEQYF.

In this sample, this clonotype turned up a few times. This sequence joins TRBV27 and TRBJ2-5; weak D call: TRBD1 (6 bases). The germline CDR1 and CDR2 sequences are MNHEY and SMNVEV (reference sequence). With 5 bases removed from V and 5 bases from J, the gap between germline ends came to 15 bases. The CDR3 is made up of 14 amino acids. CDR3 DNA: TGTGCCAGCAGTGATCCAGGGGAAAAGGAGACCCAGTACTTC. It yields the protein CASSDPGEKETQYF.

The chain carries TRBV28 and TRBJ2-3; D remains ambiguous. Germline V CDR1 and CDR2: MDHEN, SYDVKM. The length of the CDR3 is 13 residues. Trimming took off 8 bases at V and 0 bases at J, with 9 bases between the two ends. For the CDR3, the DNA is TGTGCCAGCCTAGACAAAAGCACAGATACGCAGTATTTT. Its translation is CASLDKSTDTQYF.

This clonotype was seen many times. This rearrangement joins TRBV4-3 to TRBJ2-7; maybe TRBD1 (7 bases). This CDR3 has 14 residues. Germline CDR1 LGHNA, CDR2 YSLEER. The V end lost 0 bases, the J end lost 6 bases, and 12 bases lay between the germline ends. For the CDR3, the DNA is TGCGCCAGCAGCCAAGATTGGCAGGGGGGCGAGCAGTACTTC. Amino acids: CASSQDWQGGEQYF.

At least ten counts were recorded for this clonotype. V gene TRBV7-2 combines with J gene TRBJ2-7; tentative D call: TRBD1 (6 bases). Germline V CDR1 and CDR2: SGHTA, FQGNSA. The ends were cut back, 0 bases at V and 2 bases at J, with 11 bases in the middle. The CDR3 totals 15 residues. CDR3 protein: CASSLAQNRAYEQYF. CDR3 nucleotides: TGTGCCAGCAGCTTAGCTCAGAACAGGGCCTACGAGCAGTACTTC.

This clonotype was detected ten times or more. The rearrangement uses TRBV6-1 and TRBJ2-7; D gene ambiguous. The CDR3 has 14 amino acids. CDR1 is MNHNS and CDR2 is SASEGT in the germline V gene. V was cut by 6 bases and J by 6 bases, with 18 bases left in between. The DNA for the CDR3 is TGTGCCAGCAGCGAGAATGACTTCCCGCGCGAGCAGTACTTC. It translates to CASSENDFPREQYF.

This clonotype showed up many times. The CDR3 reads CATSRGVRDRDGSYEQYF. CDR3 nucleotides: TGTGCCACCAGCAGGGGTGTACGGGACAGGGACGGCTCCTACGAGCAGTACTTC. This sequence joins TRBV15 and TRBJ2-7; 9 nucleotides line up with TRBD1. This CDR3 is 18 amino acids long. The J segment lost 0 bases and the V segment lost 3 bases, leaving 12 bases of the junction unmatched. Germline V gene lookup returns CDR1 LNHNV and CDR2 YYDKDF (reference sequence).

This clonotype was picked up many times. The rearrangement uses TRBV7-9 and TRBJ2-1; possibly TRBD2 for D (7 bases). The CDR3 consists of 16 residues. Germline V gene lookup returns CDR1 SEHNR and CDR2 FQNEAQ (reference sequence). Trimming removed 1 base at V and 6 bases at J, with 16 bases between. The CDR3 region is CASSLVPRGARNEQFF. The CDR3 coding sequence is TGTGCCAGCAGCTTAGTCCCCCGGGGGGCCCGCAATGAGCAGTTCTTC.

This clonotype was observed a handful of times. The chain couples TRBV5-1 to TRBJ1-4; TRBD1 matches 7 bases. CDR1 SGHRS and CDR2 YFSETQ come from the germline V gene. Trimming took 3 bases from V and 0 from J; bases not matched to a gene: 5. CDR3 length equals 16 residues. CDR3 residues: CASSSGTATTNEKLFF. The CDR3 DNA is TGCGCCAGCAGCTCCGGGACAGCTACAACTAATGAAAAACTGTTTTTT.

The chain combines TRBV6-2 or TRBV6-3 with TRBJ1-4; D is ambiguous. This CDR3 is 17 amino acids long. V lost 0 bases and J 0 bases, leaving 11 bases between the germline ends. Germline V CDR1 and CDR2: MNHEY, SVGEGT. The CDR3 reads CASSYSDPSATNEKLFF. In DNA, the CDR3 is TGTGCCAGCAGTTACTCCGACCCCTCTGCAACTAATGAAAAACTGTTTTTT.

This clonotype showed up many times. V and J are TRBV6-2 or TRBV6-3 and TRBJ1-2, with D hard to call. CDR1 is MNHEY and CDR2 is SVGEGT in the germline V gene. The CDR3 covers 14 residues. V was shortened by 2 bases and J by 6 bases, with 13 bases between the two germline ends. CDR3 DNA sequence: TGTGCCAGCAGTTACCCCGCCCCGGGAGATGGCTACACCTTC. It specifies CASSYPAPGDGYTF.

A few counts support this clonotype. The chain joins TRBV9 to TRBJ2-1, with 9 bases matching TRBD2. The junction had 6 bases not matched to a gene; V was cut back by 3 bases and J by 2 bases. The germline CDR1 and CDR2 sequences are SGDLS and YYNGEE. CDR3 size: 16 residues. CDR3 region: CASSALAGAPYNEQFF. CDR3 bases: TGTGCCAGCAGCGCGTTAGCGGGGGCCCCCTACAATGAGCAGTTCTTC. Variable domain in full (rest from reference TRBV9 and TRBJ2-1): DSGVTQTPKHLITATGQRVTLRCSPRSGDLSVYWYQQSLDQGLQFLIQYYNGEERAKGNILERFSAQQFPDLHSELNLSSLELGDSALYFCASSALAGAPYNEQFFGPGTRLTVL.

The J gene is TRBJ2-7, the V gene TRBV7-2, with a weak D call TRBD1 (6 bases). Trimming left V 4 bases short and J 4 bases short, with 23 bases between. This CDR3 has 17 amino acids. Germline loops: CDR1 SGHTA, CDR2 FQGNSA. In DNA, the CDR3 is TGTGCCAGCAGCTACTCAAGGACAGACCCTTCCCTTTACGAGCAGTACTTC. Translated, it gives CASSYSRTDPSLYEQYF. Full variable domain (missing parts from reference TRBV7-2 and TRBJ2-7): GAGVSQSPSNKVTEKGKDVELRCDPISGHTALYWYRQSLGQGLEFLIYFQGNSAPDKSGLPSDRFSAERTGGSVSTLTIQRTQQEDSAVYLCASSYSRTDPSLYEQYFGPGTRLTVT.

This clonotype was counted at least ten times. The chain links TRBV7-2 to TRBJ1-1; a possible D gene is TRBD1 (5 bases). The CDR3 totals 14 residues. V was trimmed by 5 bases and J by 10 bases, leaving 20 bases between them. Germline-derived CDR1 and CDR2 are SGHTA and FQGNSA. CDR3 nucleotide sequence: TGTGCCAGCAGCCCTACCGGGGCCCCTCTCGTAGCTTTCTTT. Translation gives CASSPTGAPLVAFF.

This clonotype was recorded many times. The V call is TRBV7-3, the J call TRBJ2-3; perhaps TRBD2 as D (6 bases). CDR1 and CDR2 (germline): SGHTA, FQGTGA. V lost 3 bases, J lost 1 base, and 14 bases lay in between. The CDR3 length is 16 residues. The CDR3 DNA sequence: TGTGCCAGCAGCTTGGGTGCGGACTACGGCACAGATACGCAGTATTTT. Protein: CASSLGADYGTDTQYF.